Listed here is a single T cell receptor beta chain. Its antigen is not known. This sample was included in a study of radiation and T cells in renal cell carcinoma. Whole-study results and caveats: Pretreatment tumor biopsies were lacking, so baseline clonotypes are unknown.

With 5 bases removed from V and 7 bases from J, the gap between germline ends came to 12 bases. CDR1 and CDR2 from the germline V gene are SGHVS and FQNEAQ. The CDR3 runs 13 residues. TCRdb keeps only in-frame clones here, not all; method: immunoSEQ multiplex PCR. The sample lists approximately 45,000 clones, around 83% occurring once. Time point given: baseline pretreatment blood. The treatment is: 15 Gy SBRT to primary tumor, nephrectomy 4 weeks later. The patient's renal cell carcinoma had clear cell pathology. This specimen consisted of blood, obtained from a patient whose treatment included radiotherapy and nephrectomy. The receptor was isolated from a woman aged 70-85 years with renal cell carcinoma. The chain has TRBV7-8 and TRBJ1-3; D is perhaps TRBD1 (5 bases). The CDR3 sequence: CASSPDSHNTIYF. As DNA, the CDR3 is TGTGCCAGCAGCCCAGACAGTCATAACACCATATATTTT.